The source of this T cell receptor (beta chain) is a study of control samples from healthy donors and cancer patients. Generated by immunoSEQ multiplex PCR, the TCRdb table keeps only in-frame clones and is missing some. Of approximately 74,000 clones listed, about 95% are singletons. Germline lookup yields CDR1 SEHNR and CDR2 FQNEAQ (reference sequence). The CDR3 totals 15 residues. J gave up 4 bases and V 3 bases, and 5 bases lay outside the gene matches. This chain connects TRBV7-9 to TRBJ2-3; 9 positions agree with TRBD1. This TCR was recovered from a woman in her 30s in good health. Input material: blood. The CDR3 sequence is CASSFGDRDSDTQYF. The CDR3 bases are TGTGCCAGCAGCTTCGGGGACAGGGACTCAGATACGCAGTATTTT.